The 20 T cell receptor beta chains below all came from one sample that was sequenced in a study of shared clonotypes between healthy human individuals. The data were produced by immunoSEQ multiplex PCR, yet TCRdb's version contains in-frame clones alone and is incomplete. This table holds around 2,000,000 clones, about 95% found once. The sample consisted of naive CD4+ T cells sorted from blood. Indicated subset: CD45RA+ positively selected. These receptor sequences come from a man in his late teens or twenties in good health.

This clone has only one observation. The chain employs TRBV5-1 and TRBJ2-7; D is uncertain. V dropped 5 bases and J dropped 6 bases, with 18 bases sitting between them. The germline V gene has CDR1 SGHRS and CDR2 YFSETQ. This CDR3 comprises 14 residues. CDR3 region: CASSSLTVKSEQYF. CDR3 DNA sequence: TGCGCCAGCAGTTCCTTGACCGTTAAAAGCGAGCAGTACTTC.

This chain joins TRBV5-1 and TRBJ1-6, with D perhaps TRBD1 (6 bases). V lost 0 bases and J lost 8, with 15 bases in between. From germline, CDR1 is SGHRS and CDR2 YFSETQ. The CDR3 spans 16 residues. CDR3 DNA: TGCGCCAGCAGCTTGGGTGCCAAGGGGGGGGATTCACCCCTCCACTTT. Encoded protein: CASSLGAKGGDSPLHF.

The rearrangement joins TRBV2 to TRBJ2-5; 9 bases map to TRBD2. The CDR3 extends over 14 amino acids. The V gene's germline CDR1 is SNHLY and CDR2 FYNNEI. With 7 bases clipped from V and 4 bases from J, the junction kept 7 bases outside the gene matches. The CDR3 bases are TGTGCCAGCACCCGAGGGGGACTAGCAGAGACCCAGTACTTC. As protein: CASTRGGLAETQYF.

On this clone: One end of the junction varies from germline; a read error may be responsible. The chain recombines TRBV7-7 with TRBJ2-1, with TRBD2 matching over 7 bases. Germline CDR1 SSHAT, CDR2 FNYEAQ (reference sequence). This CDR3 spans 17 amino acids. Here the CDR3 reads CASSLSGGVSSYNEQFF. In nucleotides, the CDR3 is TGTGCTAGCAGCTTAAGTGGGGGGGTTAGCTCCTACAATGAGCAGTTCTTC.

The V gene is TRBV5-6, the J gene TRBJ1-2; TRBD1 aligns across 9 bases. CDR3 size: 15 residues. Germline V lookup: CDR1 SGHDT, CDR2 YYEEEE. J was trimmed by 6 bases and V by 5 bases; bases with no gene match: 11. CDR3 bases: TGTGCCAGCAGACAACGGGACAGGGTAACCAATGGCTACACCTTC. This codes for CASRQRDRVTNGYTF.

This clone was observed a single time. The chain is built from TRBV10-1 and TRBJ2-1; D may be TRBD2 (5 bases). Germline V gene data show CDR1 as WNHNN and CDR2 as SYGVQD (reference sequence). V was cut by 3 bases and J by 7 bases, with 16 bases left in between. The CDR3 length is 15 residues. The CDR3 region has the DNA TGCGCCAGCAGTGATGGCACCTCCTGGGAGAATGAGCAGTTCTTC. This translates into CASSDGTSWENEQFF.

Written as DNA, the CDR3 is TGTGCCAGCAGCTTAAAGACTAGCGGAATCACAGATACGCAGTATTTT. Translation gives CASSLKTSGITDTQYF. The chain couples TRBV13 to TRBJ2-3, with 9 bases identical to TRBD2. The CDR3 length is 16 residues. J gave up 2 bases and V 2 bases, and 5 bases lay outside the gene matches. Germline V gene lookup returns CDR1 PRHDT and CDR2 FYEKMQ (reference sequence).

The sample holds one count of this clone. The chain links TRBV2 to TRBJ2-7; TRBD2 aligns across 7 bases. There are 13 residues in the CDR3. The junction had 5 bases not matched to a gene; V was cut back by 7 bases and J by 2 bases. Germline lookup yields CDR1 SNHLY and CDR2 FYNNEI. The CDR3 bases are TGTGCCAGCAACCCCAGCGGGGCCTACGAGCAGTACTTC. Translated, it gives CASNPSGAYEQYF.

The gene calls are TRBV11-2 and TRBJ2-2; no firm D call. The V and J ends lost 2 bases and 4 bases respectively, with 8 bases between them. The CDR3 runs to 14 residues. The germline V gene encodes CDR1 SGHAT and CDR2 FQNNGV. The DNA for the CDR3 is TGTGCCAGCAGCTTATCGCCAGCCACCGGGGAGCTGTTTTTT. Protein product: CASSLSPATGELFF.

This chain links TRBV30 with TRBJ2-1; 12 nucleotides align to TRBD2. CDR1 is GTSNPN and CDR2 is SVGIG in the germline V gene (reference sequence). Germline trimming cut 0 bases from V and 2 bases from J; bases unmatched to any gene: 17. There are 21 residues in the CDR3. The CDR3 DNA is TGTGCCTGGAGTGTAGGCCTGCTCCTAGCGGGGGGGCTTCCTACCTACAATGAGCAGTTCTTC. It yields the protein CAWSVGLLLAGGLPTYNEQFF.

This chain links TRBV11-2 with TRBJ1-5, with a weak D call TRBD1 (5 bases). Germline V gene sequence: CDR1 SGHAT, CDR2 FQNNGV. CDR3 length equals 14 residues. The ends were cut back, 2 bases at V and 7 bases at J, with 12 bases in the middle. CDR3: CASSLQGLGQPQHF. The CDR3 bases are TGTGCCAGCAGCTTACAGGGTTTAGGACAGCCCCAGCATTTT.

The gene calls are TRBV5-4 and TRBJ1-1; TRBD1 agrees at 7 bases. The ends lost 0 bases at V and 1 base at J; junction bases unmatched: 6. Germline CDR1 SGHNT, CDR2 YYREEE (reference sequence). The CDR3 spans 16 residues. In DNA form, the CDR3 reads TGTGCCAGCAGCTTGGCGAAGCAGGGGGGGAACACTGAAGCTTTCTTT. Translation: CASSLAKQGGNTEAFF.

Worth noting for this clone: Within the sample, other DNA sequences also encode this same CDR3. The genes are TRBV18 and TRBJ2-7; the D is unclear. This CDR3 spans 13 amino acids. Germline V gene lookup returns CDR1 KGHSH and CDR2 LQKENI. Trimming took 0 bases from V and 1 from J, leaving 4 bases between them. CDR3 DNA: TGTGCCAGCTCACCACCCGGATCCTACGAGCAGTACTTC. The encoded protein is CASSPPGSYEQYF.

This sequence joins TRBV10-3 and TRBJ1-2; TRBD1 is a possible D gene (5 bases). Germline V gives CDR1 ENHRY, CDR2 SYGVKD. V lost 10 bases, J lost 3 bases, and 12 bases lay in between. The CDR3 is 12 residues long. The CDR3 coding sequence is TGTGCCACCTCCCGGGGGGACTATGGCTACACCTTC. Amino acid sequence: CATSRGDYGYTF.

The chain recombines TRBV2 with TRBJ2-3, with TRBD2 identical over 10 bases. The trim removed 3 bases at V and 0 bases at J, leaving 6 bases unmatched. The CDR3 is 17 residues long. Germline CDR1 reads SNHLY; CDR2 reads FYNNEI. For the CDR3, the DNA is TGTGCCAGCAGTGATGCTAGCGGGGGCCCTAGCACAGATACGCAGTATTTT. Its protein is CASSDASGGPSTDTQYF.

This clone came up once. The J gene is TRBJ2-5, the V gene TRBV28; D is unresolved. The CDR3 contains 14 residues. V was pared by 5 bases and J by 5 bases, with 15 bases between. Germline CDR1 reads MDHEN; CDR2 reads SYDVKM. CDR3 amino acids: CASSANNLGETQYF. Here the CDR3 DNA reads TGTGCCAGCAGTGCCAACAACCTCGGGGAGACCCAGTACTTC.

On this clone itself: The germline gene is not matched at one end of the junction; a read error may be the cause. This rearrangement joins TRBV18 to TRBJ1-2; D not resolved. Germline V gene lookup returns CDR1 KGHSH and CDR2 LQKENI. The CDR3 totals 13 residues. The CDR3 nucleotides are TGTGCCAGCTCACCACCGAAGGCCTTGGCTACCCGCTTC. Amino acid sequence: CASSPPKALATRF.

This chain links TRBV28 with TRBJ1-3; D unresolved. This CDR3 contains 15 residues. V lost 5 bases and J lost 2, with 13 bases in between. Germline V CDR1 and CDR2: MDHEN, SYDVKM. CDR3 protein: CASSGSKGTGNTIYF. CDR3 nucleotides: TGTGCCAGCAGTGGGTCGAAGGGAACTGGAAACACCATATATTTT.

On this clone: Other DNA sequences within the sample encode an identical CDR3. The chain carries TRBV5-1 and TRBJ2-1, with 8 nucleotides matching TRBD2. The CDR3 contains 16 residues. The V and J ends lost 0 bases and 2 bases, in that order; junction bases with no gene match: 4. Germline CDR1 and CDR2: SGHRS and YFSETQ. The DNA of the CDR3 is TGCGCCAGCAGCTTGGACCCGGGACTAGCCTACAATGAGCAGTTCTTC. Translation: CASSLDPGLAYNEQFF.

Here the CDR3 reads CASSELLVGSSTQYF. In nucleotides, the CDR3 is TGTGCCAGCAGTGAATTACTAGTTGGGTCTAGTACGCAGTATTTT. This chain uses TRBV6-1 with TRBJ2-3; possible D gene TRBD2, 5 bases. The CDR3 loop spans 15 amino acids. The V gene lost 2 bases and the J gene lost 8 bases, with 17 bases spanning the gap. CDR1 MNHNS and CDR2 SASEGT come from the germline V gene.